Each of the 22 T cell receptor beta chains below was sequenced from the same sample in a study of T cell responses to AZD1222 COVID-19 vaccine. Profiled with immunoSEQ multiplex PCR; TCRdb holds only in-frame clones, not every one. Of about 130,000 clones in the sample, 88% were seen once. This specimen was peripheral blood, taken on day 0 of AZD1222 vaccination. The origin of the receptors is an adult in good health.

The genes are TRBV19 and TRBJ2-7, with TRBD1 identical over 9 bases. The CDR3 runs to 15 residues. In germline, CDR1 is LNHDA, CDR2 SQIVND (reference sequence). Losses at the gene ends were 1 base for V and 2 bases for J; bases not matched to a gene: 3. CDR3 loop: CASSIAQGAPYEQYF. DNA for the CDR3: TGTGCCAGTAGTATAGCACAGGGGGCCCCCTACGAGCAGTACTTC.

V and J are TRBV27 and TRBJ1-6; D is unresolved. Germline CDR1 is MNHEY and CDR2 is SMNVEV (reference sequence). V was cut by 6 bases and J by 8 bases, with 14 bases left in between. The CDR3 totals 14 residues. In DNA form, the CDR3 reads TGTGCCAGCAGCCCTCCGTCAGGACATTCACCCCTCCACTTT. Protein: CASSPPSGHSPLHF.

V gene TRBV7-2 combines with J gene TRBJ2-2; 8 nucleotides agree with TRBD2. The J segment lost 1 base and the V segment lost 7 bases, leaving 14 bases of the junction unmatched. Germline lookup yields CDR1 SGHTA and CDR2 FQGNSA. The CDR3 consists of 18 residues. CDR3 sequence reads: CASTPRGAPGVNTGELFF. DNA of the CDR3: TGTGCCAGCACCCCGCGGGGGGCGCCTGGGGTGAACACCGGGGAGCTGTTTTTT.

The CDR3 loop is CASSVDGTGVRNSPLHF. CDR3 nucleotide sequence: TGTGCCAGCAGCGTAGATGGGACAGGGGTTCGTAATTCACCCCTCCACTTT. V is TRBV9 and J is TRBJ1-6; 10 bases line up with TRBD1. With V trimmed by 0 bases and J by 6 bases, 6 bases remained unmatched. The CDR3 extends over 17 amino acids. The germline CDR1 and CDR2 sequences are SGDLS and YYNGEE.

In its sample, this clone was seen a few times. The chain joins TRBV6-6 to TRBJ2-1; tentative D call: TRBD1 (6 bases). CDR1 and CDR2 from the germline V gene are MNHNY and SVGAGI (reference sequence). Trimming took off 0 bases at V and 3 bases at J, with 12 bases between the two ends. The CDR3 totals 16 residues. The CDR3 bases are TGTGCCAGCAGTTACTCTCAGGGGCGCTTCTACAATGAGCAGTTCTTC. Translated: CASSYSQGRFYNEQFF.

This clone was observed a few times. CDR3 nucleotides: TGTGCCAGCAGCTCGCGGACAGGGGGCGACTATGGCTACACCTTC. It yields the protein CASSSRTGGDYGYTF. This chain connects TRBV5-8 to TRBJ1-2, with TRBD1 identical over 11 bases. This CDR3 comprises 15 residues. Germline V gives CDR1 SGHTS, CDR2 YDEGEE. The ends lost 3 bases at V and 3 bases at J; junction bases unmatched: 4.

This clone was seen a handful of times. The chain recombines TRBV7-2 with TRBJ2-3, with 14 bases matching TRBD2. This CDR3 is built from 14 residues. V lost 8 bases, J lost 8 bases, and 6 bases stayed unmatched. In germline, CDR1 is SGHTA, CDR2 FQGNSA. The chain's CDR3 is CASGTSGREATQYF. Here the CDR3 DNA reads TGTGCCAGCGGGACTAGCGGGAGAGAAGCTACGCAGTATTTT.

The rearrangement uses TRBV7-2 and TRBJ1-3, with D unclear. CDR3 length: 13 amino acids. V lost 5 bases to trimming and J lost 0 bases, with 5 bases between them. Germline CDR1 is SGHTA and CDR2 is FQGNSA. The CDR3 DNA follows: TGTGCCAGCAGCAACCCCTCTGGAAACACCATATATTTT. It yields the protein CASSNPSGNTIYF.

This chain joins TRBV4-1 and TRBJ1-3; possible D gene TRBD1, 5 bases. Germline V gene data show CDR1 as MGHRA and CDR2 as YSYEKL. CDR3 size: 16 residues. Trimming left V 0 bases short and J 0 bases short, with 9 bases between. CDR3 DNA sequence: TGCGCCAGCAGCCAAGATGACAGACTCTCTGGAAACACCATATATTTT. Encoded protein: CASSQDDRLSGNTIYF.

V usage is TRBV12-5 and J usage is TRBJ2-5, with a tentative D call TRBD2 (6 bases). This CDR3 region has 15 residues. V was pared by 2 bases and J by 3 bases, with 13 bases between. CDR1 and CDR2 from the germline V gene are LGHNT and FRNRAP. The CDR3, as DNA: TGTGCTAGTGGTTTGACCCCGGGAGAGAAAGAGACCCAGTACTTC. Protein sequence: CASGLTPGEKETQYF.

CDR3 region: CASRPGSGYNSPLHF. CDR3 nucleotides: TGTGCCAGCAGACCCGGGTCTGGATATAATTCACCCCTCCACTTT. The rearrangement uses TRBV6-5 and TRBJ1-6; no definite D call. The CDR3 loop spans 15 amino acids. The V gene lost 6 bases and the J gene lost 4 bases, with 13 bases spanning the gap. Per the germline V gene, CDR1 is MNHEY and CDR2 is SVGAGI.

The rearrangement joins TRBV2 to TRBJ1-6; the match to TRBD1 covers 8 bases. CDR3 size: 17 residues. Per germline, CDR1 SNHLY and CDR2 FYNNEI. J gave up 7 bases and V 2 bases, and 10 bases lay outside the gene matches. CDR3 sequence reads: CASSELPPGGVNSPLHF. DNA for the CDR3: TGTGCCAGCAGTGAACTTCCTCCAGGGGGCGTCAATTCACCCCTCCACTTT.

The CDR3: CASSLTGDIYGYTF. In DNA form, the CDR3 reads TGTGCCAGCAGCTTAACAGGGGACATCTACGGCTACACCTTC. The chain uses TRBV11-2 and TRBJ1-2; 7 positions match TRBD1. Germline V gene lookup returns CDR1 SGHAT and CDR2 FQNNGV. V was clipped by 2 bases and J by 8 bases; unmatched bases: 8. The CDR3 extends over 14 amino acids. Supplemented by reference TRBV11-2 and TRBJ1-2, the full variable domain reads EAGVAQSPRYKIIEKRQSVAFWCNPISGHATLYWYQQILGQGPKLLIQFQNNGVVDDSQLPKDRFSAERLKGVDSTLKIQPAKLEDSAVYLCASSLTGDIYGYTFGSGTRLTVV.

V is TRBV2 and J is TRBJ2-6; 8 bases align to TRBD1. This CDR3 is 22 amino acids long. In germline, CDR1 is SNHLY, CDR2 FYNNEI. V lost 5 bases, J lost 1 base, and 22 bases stayed unmatched. The CDR3 region has the DNA TGTGCCAGCAGTCGGAGGCGGGCGGGAACAGGGACAGGAGCTTCTGGGGCCAACGTCCTGACTTTC. Translated, it gives CASSRRRAGTGTGASGANVLTF.

V is TRBV6-5 and J is TRBJ1-1, with 8 bases lining up with TRBD1. Germline V gene lookup returns CDR1 MNHEY and CDR2 SVGAGI. The CDR3 has 15 residues. After removal of 5 bases from V and 1 base from J, the junction contained 6 bases not matched to a gene. The CDR3 sequence is CASSNRDRRNTEAFF. The CDR3, as DNA: TGTGCCAGCAGTAACCGGGACAGGAGGAACACTGAAGCTTTCTTT.

V is TRBV12-3 or TRBV12-4 and J is TRBJ2-1, with D perhaps matching TRBD2 (6 bases). The CDR3 covers 13 residues. Trimming stripped 10 bases from V and 6 bases from J, with 16 bases between. DNA of the CDR3: TGTGCCACCTTAGCGGAGGAAAGCAATGAGCAGTTCTTC. Protein product: CATLAEESNEQFF.

J is TRBJ2-1 and V is TRBV15; D not resolved. This CDR3 is built from 14 residues. Germline V CDR1 and CDR2: LNHNV, YYDKDF (reference sequence). Trimming cost V 0 bases and J 8 bases, with 11 bases left between them. The CDR3 sequence is CATSRDFGVDEQFF. CDR3 sequence (DNA): TGTGCCACCAGCAGAGATTTTGGCGTCGATGAGCAGTTCTTC. The variable domain in full, completed from reference TRBV15 and TRBJ2-1, reads DAMVIQNPRYQVTQFGKPVTLSCSQTLNHNVMYWYQQKSSQAPKLLFHYYDKDFNNEADTPDNFQSRRPNTSFCFLDIRSPGLGDTAMYLCATSRDFGVDEQFFGPGTRLTVL.

The CDR3 DNA sequence: TGTGCCAGCAGCCAAGCAGGGGGAGGCTACACCTTC. This encodes CASSQAGGGYTF. V usage is TRBV3-1 (or the pseudogene TRBV3-2) and J usage is TRBJ1-2; TRBD1 matches at 7 bases. Per the germline V gene, CDR1 is LGHDT and CDR2 is YNNKEL (reference sequence). The CDR3 spans 12 residues. J was trimmed by 8 bases and V by 1 base; bases with no gene match: 1.

The V and J genes are TRBV6-5 and TRBJ1-6; D unresolved. Germline V gene lookup returns CDR1 MNHEY and CDR2 SVGAGI. CDR3 length: 15 amino acids. V dropped 1 base and J dropped 7 bases, with 11 bases sitting between them. CDR3 coding DNA: TGTGCCAGCAGTTACTTGGACGGCCGGAATTCACCCCTCCACTTT. As protein: CASSYLDGRNSPLHF.

The V call is TRBV6-4, the J call TRBJ2-7; possibly TRBD1 for D (5 bases). This CDR3 spans 15 amino acids. V lost 3 bases and J lost 4, with 16 bases in between. Germline V gene sequence: CDR1 MRHNA, CDR2 SNTAGT. In DNA, the CDR3 is TGTGCCAGCAGTGAAGGTCGGCGGACACGATACGAGCAGTACTTC. It yields the protein CASSEGRRTRYEQYF.

This chain connects TRBV4-3 to TRBJ2-7; tentative D call: TRBD1 (6 bases). Germline V lookup: CDR1 LGHNA, CDR2 YSLEER. Trimming removed 1 base from V and 4 bases from J, with 17 bases in between. CDR3 length: 16 residues. The CDR3 DNA follows: TGCGCCAGCAGCCAAGGCGCAGGAACAGGGCAGTACGAGCAGTACTTC. Translated: CASSQGAGTGQYEQYF.

V gene TRBV4-1 combines with J gene TRBJ1-2; a weak D match, TRBD1 (6 bases). Trimming stripped 1 base from V and 3 bases from J, with 18 bases between. This CDR3 comprises 17 residues. Germline V CDR1 and CDR2: MGHRA, YSYEKL. CDR3 protein: CASSQALGGGRDYGYTF. For the CDR3, the DNA is TGCGCCAGCAGCCAAGCCCTCGGCGGGGGGCGCGACTATGGCTACACCTTC.